What follows are 10 T cell receptor beta chains derived from one specimen sequenced in a study of cytomegalovirus exposure and HLA in healthy donors. The PCR employed 60 Vbeta primers together with 13 Jbeta primers. Sequenced by immunoSEQ multiplex PCR; TCRdb stores in-frame clones only, minus some. This sample has around 190,000 clones, with 70% to 80% found just once. Sequencing input: PBMCs. The receptors shown here come from a man aged 60 to 69 in good health and CMV-seronegative.

This clone was counted a single time. The rearrangement uses TRBV5-1 and TRBJ1-1; D is unresolved. V was shortened by 0 bases and J by 1 base, with 4 bases between the two germline ends. The CDR3 has 13 residues. Germline V gene data show CDR1 as SGHRS and CDR2 as YFSETQ. CDR3 loop: CASSLAKNTEAFF. CDR3 bases: TGCGCCAGCAGCTTGGCCAAGAACACTGAAGCTTTCTTT. The full variable domain, completed using reference TRBV5-1 and TRBJ1-1, is KAGVTQTPRYLIKTRGQQVTLSCSPISGHRSVSWYQQTPGQGLQFLFEYFSETQRNKGNFPGRFSGRQFSNSRSEMNVSTLELGDSALYLCASSLAKNTEAFFGQGTRLTVV.

Details on this clone: A read error may account for a junction end that differs from germline. This chain joins TRBV6-6 and TRBJ1-2, with TRBD1 as a possible D gene (5 bases). There are 12 residues in the CDR3. Germline assignment: CDR1 MNHNY and CDR2 SVGAGI (reference sequence). The CDR3 region is CASSDSPYGYPF. The CDR3 region has the DNA TGTGCCAGCAGTGACAGCCCCTATGGCTACCCCTTC.

As to this clone: This specimen includes other DNA sequences encoding the same CDR3. This rearrangement joins TRBV28 to TRBJ2-7, with 7 nucleotides matching TRBD2. The CDR3 loop spans 13 amino acids. The germline V gene has CDR1 MDHEN and CDR2 SYDVKM. DNA of the CDR3: TGTGCTAGTACAGCGGGATCTACCTACGAGCAGTACTTC. This encodes CASTAGSTYEQYF.

The chain couples TRBV27 to TRBJ2-1; TRBD2 matches 8 bases. This CDR3 spans 13 amino acids. After removal of 1 base from V and 13 bases from J, the junction contained 6 bases not matched to a gene. The germline V gene encodes CDR1 MNHEY and CDR2 SMNVEV (reference sequence). The CDR3 region is CASSLWVAGIQFF. In DNA form, the CDR3 reads TGTGCCAGCAGTTTATGGGTAGCGGGAATACAGTTCTTC.

A word on this clone: Other DNA sequences from this sample encode an identical CDR3 as well. The rearrangement uses TRBV5-1 and TRBJ1-1; the match to TRBD1 covers 8 bases. The CDR3 covers 15 residues. The junction had 9 bases not matched to a gene; V was cut back by 3 bases and J by 5 bases. CDR1 is SGHRS, CDR2 YFSETQ, per germline. The CDR3 sequence: CASSSGGARNTEAFF. The CDR3 DNA follows: TGCGCCAGCAGCTCAGGGGGCGCGAGAAATACTGAAGCTTTCTTT.

The V gene is TRBV7-2, the J gene TRBJ2-1; D is undetermined. CDR3 length: 11 residues. Germline assignment: CDR1 SGHTA and CDR2 FQGNSA. The germline V and J ends were trimmed by 4 bases and 14 bases, with 12 bases remaining between them. In DNA, the CDR3 is TGTGCCAGCAGCTCCTTCGCGGAAGAGTTCTTC. Its protein product is CASSSFAEEFF. Supplemented by reference TRBV7-2 and TRBJ2-1, the full variable domain reads GAGVSQSPSNKVTEKGKDVELRCDPISGHTALYWYRQSLGQGLEFLIYFQGNSAPDKSGLPSDRFSAERTGGSVSTLTIQRTQQEDSAVYLCASSSFAEEFFGPGTRLTVL.

The rearrangement links TRBV5-6 to TRBJ2-5, with 11 bases lining up with TRBD2. The J segment lost 2 bases and the V segment lost 4 bases, leaving 13 bases of the junction unmatched. Germline V gene sequence: CDR1 SGHDT, CDR2 YYEEEE. The CDR3 has 18 residues. As DNA, the CDR3 is TGTGCCAGCAGCAAGAGGGGGGGAGGGACTAGCGGACAAGAGACCCAGTACTTC. Translation gives CASSKRGGGTSGQETQYF.

CDR3 residues: CASSDARYEQYF. The CDR3 DNA reads TGTGCCAGCAGTGACGCCAGATACGAGCAGTACTTC. The rearrangement joins TRBV2 to TRBJ2-7; D is unclear. V was clipped by 3 bases and J by 4 bases, with 7 bases between them. The CDR3 contains 12 residues. Germline CDR1 is SNHLY and CDR2 is FYNNEI.

This chain uses TRBV27 with TRBJ2-5, with 7 bases fitting TRBD1. The CDR3 consists of 19 residues. CDR1 and CDR2 (germline): MNHEY, SMNVEV (reference sequence). Germline trimming cut 2 bases from V and 5 bases from J; bases unmatched to any gene: 20. The CDR3, as DNA: TGTGCCAGCAGTTTAGTACAGCCGGGTTACAGGGGTGGAGATGAGACCCAGTACTTC. Amino acids: CASSLVQPGYRGGDETQYF.

This clone was recorded a few times. The V and J genes are TRBV29-1 and TRBJ2-3; 8 positions agree with TRBD2. CDR1 and CDR2 (germline): SQVTM, ANQGSEA. V trimming: 2 bases; J trimming: 2 bases; junction bases outside the gene matches: 15. The CDR3 is made up of 18 amino acids. Here the CDR3 DNA reads TGCAGCGTTGAAAACCCAAGCGGGGGCGGGGGAAACACAGATACGCAGTATTTT. Encoded protein: CSVENPSGGGGNTDTQYF.